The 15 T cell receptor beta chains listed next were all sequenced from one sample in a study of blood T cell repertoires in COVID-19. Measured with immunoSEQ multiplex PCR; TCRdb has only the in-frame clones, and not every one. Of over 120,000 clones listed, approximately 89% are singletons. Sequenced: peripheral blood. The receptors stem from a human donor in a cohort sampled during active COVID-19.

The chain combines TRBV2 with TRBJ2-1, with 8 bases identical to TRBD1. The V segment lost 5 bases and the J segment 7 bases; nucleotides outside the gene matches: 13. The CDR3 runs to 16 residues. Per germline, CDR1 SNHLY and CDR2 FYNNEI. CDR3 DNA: TGTGCCAGCAGTAAGAGCGGACAGGGCGTTAGAAATGAGCAGTTCTTC. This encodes CASSKSGQGVRNEQFF. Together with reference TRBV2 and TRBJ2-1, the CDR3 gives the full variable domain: EPEVTQTPSHQVTQMGQEVILRCVPISNHLYFYWYRQILGQKVEFLVSFYNNEISEKSEIFDDQFSVERPDGSNFTLKIRSTKLEDSAMYFCASSKSGQGVRNEQFFGPGTRLTVL.

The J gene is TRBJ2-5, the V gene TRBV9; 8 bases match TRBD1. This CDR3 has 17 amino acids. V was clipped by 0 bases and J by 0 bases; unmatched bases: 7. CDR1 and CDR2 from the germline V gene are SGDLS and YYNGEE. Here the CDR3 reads CASSVGGGTGYQETQYF. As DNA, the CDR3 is TGTGCCAGCAGCGTAGGAGGGGGGACAGGTTACCAAGAGACCCAGTACTTC.

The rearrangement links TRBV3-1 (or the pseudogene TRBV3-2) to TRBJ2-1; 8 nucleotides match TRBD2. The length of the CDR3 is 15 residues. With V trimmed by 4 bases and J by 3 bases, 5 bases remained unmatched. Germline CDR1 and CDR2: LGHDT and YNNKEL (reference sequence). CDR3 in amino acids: CASSRGLVNYNEQFF. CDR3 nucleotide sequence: TGTGCCAGCAGCCGGGGACTAGTGAACTACAATGAGCAGTTCTTC.

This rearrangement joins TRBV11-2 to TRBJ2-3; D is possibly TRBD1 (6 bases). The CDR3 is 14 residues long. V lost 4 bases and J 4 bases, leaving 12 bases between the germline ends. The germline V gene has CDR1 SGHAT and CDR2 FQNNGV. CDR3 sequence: CASSWPEGADTQYF. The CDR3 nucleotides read TGTGCCAGCAGCTGGCCTGAGGGGGCAGATACGCAGTATTTT.

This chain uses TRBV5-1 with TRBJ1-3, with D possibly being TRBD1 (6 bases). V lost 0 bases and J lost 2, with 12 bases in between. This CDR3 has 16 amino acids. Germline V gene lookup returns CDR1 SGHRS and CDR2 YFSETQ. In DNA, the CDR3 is TGCGCCAGCAGCTTGGCTTACGGGGGGCCTGGAAACACCATATATTTT. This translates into CASSLAYGGPGNTIYF.

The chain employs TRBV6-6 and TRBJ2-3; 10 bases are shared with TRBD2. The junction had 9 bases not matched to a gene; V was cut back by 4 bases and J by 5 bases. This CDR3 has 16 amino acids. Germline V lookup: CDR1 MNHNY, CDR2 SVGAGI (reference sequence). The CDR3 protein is CASSSIAGGHKDTQYF. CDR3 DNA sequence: TGTGCCAGCAGTTCCATAGCGGGGGGCCATAAAGATACGCAGTATTTT.

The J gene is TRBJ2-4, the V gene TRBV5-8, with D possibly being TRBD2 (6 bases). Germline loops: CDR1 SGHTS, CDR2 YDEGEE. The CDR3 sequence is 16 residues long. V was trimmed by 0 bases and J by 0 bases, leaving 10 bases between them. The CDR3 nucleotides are TGTGCCAGCAGCTTGGAGGCGGGGATAGCCAAAAACATTCAGTACTTC. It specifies CASSLEAGIAKNIQYF. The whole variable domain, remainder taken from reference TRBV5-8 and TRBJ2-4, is EAGVTQSPTHLIKTRGQQATLRCSPISGHTSVYWYQQALGLGLQFLLWYDEGEERNRGNFPPRFSGRQFPNYSSELNVNALELEDSALYLCASSLEAGIAKNIQYFGAGTRLSVL.

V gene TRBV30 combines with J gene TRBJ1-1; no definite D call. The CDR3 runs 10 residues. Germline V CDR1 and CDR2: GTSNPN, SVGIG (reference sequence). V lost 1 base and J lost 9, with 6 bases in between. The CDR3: CAWSDIKAFF. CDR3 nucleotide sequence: TGTGCCTGGAGTGACATTAAAGCTTTCTTT.

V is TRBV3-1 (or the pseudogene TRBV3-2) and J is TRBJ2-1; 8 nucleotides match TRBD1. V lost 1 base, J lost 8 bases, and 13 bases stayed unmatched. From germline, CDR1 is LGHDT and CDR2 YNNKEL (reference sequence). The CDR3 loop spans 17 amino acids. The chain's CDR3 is CASSQVGPVPQGDEQFF. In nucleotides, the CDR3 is TGTGCCAGCAGCCAAGTCGGGCCAGTGCCACAGGGGGATGAGCAGTTCTTC.

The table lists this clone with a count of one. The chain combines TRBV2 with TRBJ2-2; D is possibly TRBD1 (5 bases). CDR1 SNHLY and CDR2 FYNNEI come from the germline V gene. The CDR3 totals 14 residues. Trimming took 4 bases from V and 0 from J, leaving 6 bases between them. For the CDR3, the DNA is TGTGCCAGCAGTGGACAGACGAACACCGGGGAGCTGTTTTTT. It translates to CASSGQTNTGELFF. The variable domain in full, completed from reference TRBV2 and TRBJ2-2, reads EPEVTQTPSHQVTQMGQEVILRCVPISNHLYFYWYRQILGQKVEFLVSFYNNEISEKSEIFDDQFSVERPDGSNFTLKIRSTKLEDSAMYFCASSGQTNTGELFFGEGSRLTVL.

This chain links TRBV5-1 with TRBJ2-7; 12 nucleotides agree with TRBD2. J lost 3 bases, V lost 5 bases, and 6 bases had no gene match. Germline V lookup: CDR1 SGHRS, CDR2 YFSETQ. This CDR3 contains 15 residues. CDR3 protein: CASSPSGGANYEQYF. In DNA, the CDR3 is TGCGCCAGCAGTCCTAGCGGGGGGGCCAACTACGAGCAGTACTTC.

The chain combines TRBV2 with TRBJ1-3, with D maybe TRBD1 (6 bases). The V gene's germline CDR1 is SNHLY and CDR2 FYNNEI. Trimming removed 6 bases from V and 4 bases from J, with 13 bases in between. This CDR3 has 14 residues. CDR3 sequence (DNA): TGTGCCAGCAGGCCCCAGGGGCCAGGAAACACCATATATTTT. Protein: CASRPQGPGNTIYF.

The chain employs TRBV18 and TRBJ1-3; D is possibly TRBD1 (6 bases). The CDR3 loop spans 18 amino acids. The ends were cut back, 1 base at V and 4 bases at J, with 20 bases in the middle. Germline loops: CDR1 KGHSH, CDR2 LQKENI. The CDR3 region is CASSPLDFAGQSGNTIYF. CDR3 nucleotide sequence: TGTGCCAGCTCACCACTCGATTTCGCTGGACAGTCCGGAAACACCATATATTTT. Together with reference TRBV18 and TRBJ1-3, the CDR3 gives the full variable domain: NAGVMQNPRHLVRRRGQEARLRCSPMKGHSHVYWYRQLPEEGLKFMVYLQKENIIDESGMPKERFSAEFPKEGPSILRIQQVVRGDSAAYFCASSPLDFAGQSGNTIYFGEGSWLTVV.

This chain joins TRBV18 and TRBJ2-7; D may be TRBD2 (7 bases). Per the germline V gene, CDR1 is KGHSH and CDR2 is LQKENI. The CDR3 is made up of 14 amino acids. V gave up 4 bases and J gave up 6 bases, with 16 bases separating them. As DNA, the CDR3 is TGTGCCAGCTCACTAGGGGGGGGAAGTTCCGAGCAGTACTTC. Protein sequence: CASSLGGGSSEQYF.

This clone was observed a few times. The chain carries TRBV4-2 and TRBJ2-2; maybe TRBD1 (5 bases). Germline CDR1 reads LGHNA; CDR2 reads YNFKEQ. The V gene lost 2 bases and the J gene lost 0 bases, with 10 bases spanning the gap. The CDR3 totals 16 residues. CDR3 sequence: CASSQTRGTNTGELFF. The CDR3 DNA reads TGTGCCAGCAGCCAAACAAGGGGAACGAACACCGGGGAGCTGTTTTTT.